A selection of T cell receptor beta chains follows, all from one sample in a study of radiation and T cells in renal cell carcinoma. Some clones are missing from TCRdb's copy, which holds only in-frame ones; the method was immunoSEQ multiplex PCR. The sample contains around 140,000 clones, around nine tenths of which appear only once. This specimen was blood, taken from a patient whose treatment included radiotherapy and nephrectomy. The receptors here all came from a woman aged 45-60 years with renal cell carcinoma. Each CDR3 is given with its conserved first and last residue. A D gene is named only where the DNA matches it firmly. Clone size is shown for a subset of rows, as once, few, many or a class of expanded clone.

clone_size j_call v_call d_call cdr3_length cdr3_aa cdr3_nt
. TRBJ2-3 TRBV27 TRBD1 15 CASSIRQGAGDTQYF TGTGCCAGCAGTATAAGACAGGGGGCGGGAGATACGCAGTATTTT
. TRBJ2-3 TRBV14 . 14 CASSWGADTDTQYF TGTGCCAGCAGCTGGGGGGCGGACACAGATACGCAGTATTTT
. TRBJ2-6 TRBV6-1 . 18 CASSGGDRTHSVGNVLTF TGTGCCAGCAGTGGAGGTGACAGGACCCACTCTGTCGGCAACGTCCTGACTTTC
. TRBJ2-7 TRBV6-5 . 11 CASFGSYEQYF TGTGCCAGCTTTGGCTCCTACGAGCAGTACTTC
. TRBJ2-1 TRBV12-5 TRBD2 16 CASGPQRGGQLTEQFF TGTGCTAGTGGTCCCCAGCGGGGGGGCCAACTAACTGAGCAGTTCTTC
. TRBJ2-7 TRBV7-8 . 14 CASSLQGPFDEQYF TGTGCCAGCAGCTTACAGGGCCCTTTTGACGAGCAGTACTTC
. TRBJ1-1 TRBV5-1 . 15 CASSPAQAGVAEAFF TGCGCCAGCAGCCCAGCCCAGGCAGGGGTGGCTGAAGCTTTCTTT
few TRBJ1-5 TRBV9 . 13 CASSLSIGQPQHF TGTGCCAGCAGCCTTTCGATTGGACAGCCCCAGCATTTT
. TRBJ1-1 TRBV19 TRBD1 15 CASSTQQGGFTEAFF TGTGCCAGTAGTACCCAACAGGGGGGGTTTACTGAAGCTTTCTTT
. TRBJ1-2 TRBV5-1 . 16 CASTPNAGGPNYGYTF TGCGCCAGCACACCCAACGCGGGGGGTCCTAACTATGGCTACACCTTC
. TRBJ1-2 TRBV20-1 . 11 CAMGGVYGYTF TGCGCCATGGGGGGGGTCTATGGCTACACCTTC
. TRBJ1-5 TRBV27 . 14 CASSFAGSNQPQHF TGTGCCAGCAGTTTCGCAGGGAGCAATCAGCCCCAGCATTTT
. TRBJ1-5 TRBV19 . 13 CASSIIGIQPQHF TGTGCCAGTAGTATTATAGGGATCCAGCCCCAGCATTTT
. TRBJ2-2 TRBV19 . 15 CASSISTAGTGELFF TGTGCCAGTAGTATTTCGACTGCTGGCACCGGGGAGCTGTTTTTT
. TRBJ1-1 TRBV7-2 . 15 CASRKSSGGSTEAFF TGTGCCAGCAGGAAGTCGTCCGGGGGGAGTACTGAAGCTTTCTTT
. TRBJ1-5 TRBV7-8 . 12 CASSSFNQPQHF TGTGCCAGCAGCTCCTTCAATCAGCCCCAGCATTTT
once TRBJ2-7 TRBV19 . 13 CASAQKGNYEQYF TGTGCCAGTGCCCAGAAGGGCAACTACGAGCAGTACTTC
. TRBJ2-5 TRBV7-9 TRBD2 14 CASSLVAGEETQYF TGTGCCAGCAGCTTAGTGGCGGGGGAAGAGACCCAGTACTTC
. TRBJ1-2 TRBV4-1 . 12 CASSQDFEGHTF TGCGCCAGCAGCCAAGATTTCGAGGGCCACACCTTC
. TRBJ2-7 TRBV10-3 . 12 CAIADKSYEQYF TGTGCCATAGCAGACAAGTCCTACGAGCAGTACTTC
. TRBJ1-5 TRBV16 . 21 CASSQLFPRKTGSLFDQPQHF TGTGCCAGCAGCCAATTGTTTCCCAGAAAAACGGGTTCCTTATTCGATCAGCCCCAGCATTTT
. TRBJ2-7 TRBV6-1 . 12 CASSEVGYEQYF TGTGCCAGCAGTGAAGTAGGCTACGAGCAGTACTTC
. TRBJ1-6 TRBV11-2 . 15 CASSLEWTRIHPLHF TGTGCCAGCAGCTTAGAATGGACACGGATCCATCCCCTCCACTTT
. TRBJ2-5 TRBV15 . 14 CATSRDQNVGPSYF TGTGCCACCAGCAGAGATCAGAACGTGGGTCCATCTTACTTC
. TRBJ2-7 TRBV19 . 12 CARESFSYEQYF TGTGCCAGAGAGTCTTTCTCCTACGAGCAGTACTTC
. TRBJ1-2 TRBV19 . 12 CASTLGPYGYTF TGTGCCAGTACTCTGGGACCCTATGGCTACACCTTC
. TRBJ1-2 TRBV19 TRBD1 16 CASSGRTGSKMAGYTF TGTGCCAGTAGTGGGCGGACAGGGAGCAAAATGGCTGGCTACACCTTC
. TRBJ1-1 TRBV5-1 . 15 CASSLAGELGTEAFF TGCGCCAGCAGCTTGGCCGGTGAGTTGGGCACTGAAGCTTTCTTT
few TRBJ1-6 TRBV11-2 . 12 CASSLQNSPLHF TGTGCCAGCAGCTTACAGAATTCACCCCTCCACTTT
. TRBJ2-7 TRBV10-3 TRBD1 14 CAISPGQVDYEQYF TGTGCCATCAGTCCGGGACAGGTGGATTACGAGCAGTACTTC
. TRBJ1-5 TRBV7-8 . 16 CASSFSHPREDQPQHF TGTGCCAGCAGCTTCAGTCATCCCAGGGAAGATCAGCCCCAGCATTTT
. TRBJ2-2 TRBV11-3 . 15 CASSPNPGNTGELFF TGTGCCAGCAGCCCTAACCCAGGGAACACCGGGGAGCTGTTTTTT
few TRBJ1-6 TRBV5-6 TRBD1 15 CASSSGQDYNSPLHF TGTGCCAGCAGTTCGGGACAGGACTATAATTCACCCCTCCACTTT
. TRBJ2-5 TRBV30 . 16 CAWSSHLRGIQETQYF TGTGCCTGGAGTTCCCACCTCCGGGGGATCCAAGAGACCCAGTACTTC
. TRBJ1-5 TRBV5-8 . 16 CASSLRQTSRNQPQHF TGTGCCAGCAGCTTGCGTCAGACTTCCCGCAATCAGCCCCAGCATTTT
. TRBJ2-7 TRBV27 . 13 CASNGGRPYEQYF TGTGCCAGCAACGGGGGGCGCCCCTACGAGCAGTACTTC
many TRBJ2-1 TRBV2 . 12 CASSPDSNEQFF TGTGCCAGCAGCCCCGACTCCAATGAGCAGTTCTTC
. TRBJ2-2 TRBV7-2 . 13 CASSNYVTGELFF TGTGCCAGCAGCAATTACGTGACCGGGGAGCTGTTTTTT
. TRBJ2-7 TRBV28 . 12 CASSALPYEQYF TGTGCCAGCAGTGCCTTACCCTACGAGCAGTACTTC
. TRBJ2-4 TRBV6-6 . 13 CASSFREAGIQYF TGTGCCAGCAGCTTCCGTGAGGCGGGCATTCAGTACTTC
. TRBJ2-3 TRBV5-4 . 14 CATTEPATGDTQYF TGTGCCACAACTGAACCGGCGACAGGAGATACGCAGTATTTT
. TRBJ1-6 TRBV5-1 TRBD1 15 CASSLQGPGGSPLHF TGCGCCAGCAGCTTACAGGGGCCGGGGGGTTCACCCCTCCACTTT
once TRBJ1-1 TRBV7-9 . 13 CASSPSGGTEAFF TGTGCCAGCAGCCCCTCGGGCGGCACTGAAGCTTTCTTT
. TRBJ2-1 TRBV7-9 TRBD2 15 CASSLVLAGYNEQFF TGTGCCAGCAGCTTGGTACTAGCGGGGTACAATGAGCAGTTCTTC
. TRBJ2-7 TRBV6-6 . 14 CASRLTASAYEQYF TGTGCCAGCAGACTTACAGCCTCGGCCTACGAGCAGTACTTC
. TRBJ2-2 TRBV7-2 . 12 CASVYLTGELFF TGTGCCAGCGTTTACTTGACCGGGGAGCTGTTTTTT
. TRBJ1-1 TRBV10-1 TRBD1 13 CASSRTGNTEAFF TGCGCCAGCAGTCGGACAGGGAACACTGAAGCTTTCTTT
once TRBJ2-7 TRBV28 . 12 CASSQGTSPQYF TGTGCCAGCAGTCAAGGGACTTCACCCCAGTACTTC
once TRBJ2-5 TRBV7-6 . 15 CASSLAPGVGETQYF TGTGCCAGCAGCTTAGCCCCAGGGGTCGGGGAGACCCAGTACTTC
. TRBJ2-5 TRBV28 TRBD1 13 CASTGQGPETQYF TGTGCCAGCACCGGACAGGGCCCAGAGACCCAGTACTTC
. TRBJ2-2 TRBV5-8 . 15 CASSLAVERPGELFF TGTGCCAGCAGCTTGGCCGTCGAGCGACCCGGGGAGCTGTTTTTT
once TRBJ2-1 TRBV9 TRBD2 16 CASSAGSLAGVNEQFF TGTGCCAGCAGCGCAGGGTCGCTAGCGGGGGTTAATGAGCAGTTCTTC
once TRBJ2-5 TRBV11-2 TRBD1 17 CASSYGYDDRDVETQYF TGTGCCAGCAGCTACGGTTATGACGACAGGGACGTGGAGACCCAGTACTTC
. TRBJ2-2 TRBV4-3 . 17 CASSQPSDGANTGELFF TGCGCCAGCAGCCAACCTTCGGACGGCGCGAACACCGGGGAGCTGTTTTTT
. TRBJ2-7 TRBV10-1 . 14 CASSPVGAWDEQYF TGCGCCAGCAGCCCTGTTGGGGCTTGGGACGAGCAGTACTTC
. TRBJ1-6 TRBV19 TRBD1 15 CASSLAGTGGSPLHF TGTGCCAGTAGTCTAGCCGGGACAGGGGGTTCACCCCTCCACTTT
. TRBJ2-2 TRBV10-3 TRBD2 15 CAISESPGGTGELFF TGTGCCATCAGTGAGTCCCCGGGGGGCACCGGGGAGCTGTTTTTT
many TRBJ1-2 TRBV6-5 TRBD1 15 CASKPPGQGAFGYTF TGTGCCAGCAAACCCCCGGGACAGGGGGCGTTTGGCTACACCTTC
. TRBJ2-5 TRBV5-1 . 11 CASSESETQYF TGCGCCAGCAGCGAATCAGAGACCCAGTACTTC